The subject of this entry is one TCR beta chain. V lost 4 bases to trimming and J lost 2 bases; unmatched junction nucleotides: 2. CDR1 is LGHNA and CDR2 is YNFKEQ in the germline V gene. This CDR3 has 14 amino acids. Sequencing was performed with immunoSEQ multiplex PCR; in TCRdb, only in-frame clones are kept and a portion is missing. The data hold some 99,000 clones, with approximately 94% observed a single time. The sample originates from a study of OX40 agonist ivuxolimab in advanced cancers. Study-wide background: Subjects had a mean age of roughly 60 years, with a range of about 20 to 85; more than 75% were male.

The rearrangement links TRBV4-2 to TRBJ1-5; 7 positions agree with TRBD1. The origin of this receptor is an adult with an advanced solid tumor such as melanoma, head and neck, liver or kidney cancer. The sequenced sample was CD4+ or CD8+ T cells sorted from blood, obtained in a trial of the OX40 agonist ivuxolimab. CDR3 sequence reads: CASSLGQGNQPQHF. The CDR3 nucleotides read TGTGCCAGCAGCCTAGGACAGGGCAATCAGCCCCAGCATTTT.